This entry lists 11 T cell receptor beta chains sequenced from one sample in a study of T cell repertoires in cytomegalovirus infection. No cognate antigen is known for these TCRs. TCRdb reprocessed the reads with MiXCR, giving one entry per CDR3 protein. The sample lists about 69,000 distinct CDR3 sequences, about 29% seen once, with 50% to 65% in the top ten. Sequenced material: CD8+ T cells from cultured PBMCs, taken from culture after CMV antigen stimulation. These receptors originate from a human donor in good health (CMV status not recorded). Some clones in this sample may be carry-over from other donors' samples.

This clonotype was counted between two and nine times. CDR3 nucleotide sequence: TGCGCCAGCAGCCAAAGCGGGGGATCTAGCACAGATACGCAGTATTTT. This gives the protein CASSQSGGSSTDTQYF. V usage is TRBV4-1 and J usage is TRBJ2-3, with 8 positions matching TRBD2. V lost 2 bases to trimming and J lost 0 bases; unmatched junction nucleotides: 4. Germline V gives CDR1 MGHRA, CDR2 YSYEKL. This CDR3 contains 16 residues.

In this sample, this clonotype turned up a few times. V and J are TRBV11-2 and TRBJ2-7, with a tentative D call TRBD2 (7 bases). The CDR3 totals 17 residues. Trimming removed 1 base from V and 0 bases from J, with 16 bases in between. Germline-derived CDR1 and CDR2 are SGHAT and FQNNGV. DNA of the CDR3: TGTGCCAGCAGCTTAGCGTGGGGGCTAGCGGACTCCTACGAGCAGTACTTC. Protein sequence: CASSLAWGLADSYEQYF.

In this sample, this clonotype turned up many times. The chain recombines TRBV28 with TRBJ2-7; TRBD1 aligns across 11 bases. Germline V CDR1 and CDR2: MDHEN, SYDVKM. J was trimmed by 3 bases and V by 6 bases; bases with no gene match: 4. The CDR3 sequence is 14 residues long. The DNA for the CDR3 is TGTGCCAGCAGCCTGGGACAGGGGGGCTACGAGCAGTACTTC. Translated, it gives CASSLGQGGYEQYF.

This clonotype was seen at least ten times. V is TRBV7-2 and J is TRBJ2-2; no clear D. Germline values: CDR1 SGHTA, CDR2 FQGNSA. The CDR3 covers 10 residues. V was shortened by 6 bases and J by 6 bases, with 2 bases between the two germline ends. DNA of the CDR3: TGTGCCAGCAGGGCCGGGGAGCTGTTTTTT. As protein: CASRAGELFF.

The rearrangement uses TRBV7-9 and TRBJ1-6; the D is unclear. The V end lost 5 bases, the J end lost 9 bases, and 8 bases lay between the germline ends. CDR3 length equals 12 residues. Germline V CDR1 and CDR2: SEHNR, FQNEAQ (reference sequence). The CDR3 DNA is TGTGCCAGCAGCAACGGACTTTCACCCCTCCACTTT. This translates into CASSNGLSPLHF.

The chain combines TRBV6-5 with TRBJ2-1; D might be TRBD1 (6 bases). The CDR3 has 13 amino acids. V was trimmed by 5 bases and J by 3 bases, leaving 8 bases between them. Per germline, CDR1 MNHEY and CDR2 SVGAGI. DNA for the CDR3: TGTGCCAGCAGTGACAGGTTCTACAATGAGCAGTTCTTC. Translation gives CASSDRFYNEQFF.

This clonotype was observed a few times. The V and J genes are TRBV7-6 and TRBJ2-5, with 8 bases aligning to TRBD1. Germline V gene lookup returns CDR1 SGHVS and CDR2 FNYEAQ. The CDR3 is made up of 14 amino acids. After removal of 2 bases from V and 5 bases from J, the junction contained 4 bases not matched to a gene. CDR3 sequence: CASSLRTGTETQYF. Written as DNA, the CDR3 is TGTGCCAGCAGCTTACGGACAGGGACCGAGACCCAGTACTTC.

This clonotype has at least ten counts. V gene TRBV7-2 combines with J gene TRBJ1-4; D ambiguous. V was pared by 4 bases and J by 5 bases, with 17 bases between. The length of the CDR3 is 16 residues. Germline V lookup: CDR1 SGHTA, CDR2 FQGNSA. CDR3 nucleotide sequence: TGTGCCAGCAGCTCCCCTGTAGGGCGCCAAAATGAAAAACTGTTTTTT. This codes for CASSSPVGRQNEKLFF.

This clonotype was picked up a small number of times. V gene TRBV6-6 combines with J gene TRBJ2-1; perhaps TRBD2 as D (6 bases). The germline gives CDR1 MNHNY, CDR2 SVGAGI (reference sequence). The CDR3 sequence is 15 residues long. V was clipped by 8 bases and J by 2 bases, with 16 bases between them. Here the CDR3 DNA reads TGTGCCAGCGGCCTCCGGGACTCCCCCTACAATGAGCAGTTCTTC. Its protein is CASGLRDSPYNEQFF.

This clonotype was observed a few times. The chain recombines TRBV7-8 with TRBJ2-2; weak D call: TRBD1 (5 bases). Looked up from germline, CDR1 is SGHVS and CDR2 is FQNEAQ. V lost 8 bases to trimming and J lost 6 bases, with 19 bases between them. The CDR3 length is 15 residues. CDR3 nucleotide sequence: TGTGCCAGCCGGCCCACGGTGGAAGGGGCCGGGGAGCTGTTTTTT. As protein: CASRPTVEGAGELFF.

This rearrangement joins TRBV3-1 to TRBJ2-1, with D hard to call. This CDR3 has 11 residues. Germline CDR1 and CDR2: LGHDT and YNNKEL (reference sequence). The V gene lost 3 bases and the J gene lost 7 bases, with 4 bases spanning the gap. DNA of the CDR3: TGTGCCAGCAGCCAGATTAATGAGCAGTTCTTC. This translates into CASSQINEQFF.